The clone carrying this TCR beta chain was observed a handful of times. Other DNA sequences in this specimen translate into the identical CDR3. Checkpoint therapy with ipilimumab 1 mg/kg began 14 to 28 days after transplant. Clones were sequenced by immunoSEQ multiplex PCR, and TCRdb holds only the in-frame ones, with some missing. The sample yields tens of thousands of clones, 83% seen once. The source of the sample is a study of ipilimumab plus nivolumab after autologous stem cell transplantation. Study details: Median doses per patient: roughly five ipilimumab, 8 or 9 nivolumab.

The sequencing used PBMCs, collected in a trial of ipilimumab plus nivolumab as post-transplant consolidation. The sequence was obtained from a male donor with diffuse large B-cell lymphoma.

CDR3: CASSGTSGGTPSTDTQYF. Written as DNA, the CDR3 is TGTGCCAGTAGTGGTACTAGCGGGGGGACCCCTAGCACAGATACGCAGTATTTT. The chain recombines TRBV19 with TRBJ2-3; 12 bases agree with TRBD2. Looked up from germline, CDR1 is LNHDA and CDR2 is SQIVND (reference sequence). The length of the CDR3 is 18 residues. V trimming: 5 bases; J trimming: 0 bases; junction bases outside the gene matches: 9.